The clone carrying this TCR beta chain was picked up a small number of times. No antigen is known for it. Template material for amplifying TCR beta CDR3 regions consisted of RNA transcripts. The HTBI primer set served for first-round RT-PCR of the TCR CDR3. MiXCR, run by TCRdb on the multiplex PCR reads, gives a single entry per CDR3 protein. The repertoire has fewer than 700,000 distinct CDR3 sequences, 15% to 20% of them found once; the top ten carry around 4%. The record originates from a study of T cells in Graves' hyperthyroidism and ophthalmopathy. The authors obtained PBMCs from 7.5 to 10 ml of fresh peripheral blood. Study results and limitations: The authors' 13 V-J model separated ophthalmopathy from stable hyperthyroidism.

The CDR3 runs 13 residues. Per the germline V gene, CDR1 is MNHNS and CDR2 is SASEGT. Unmatched junction bases numbered 6, after V lost 5 bases and J lost 5 bases. The genes are TRBV6-1 and TRBJ2-7, with TRBD2 identical over 7 bases. This receptor was identified in a woman aged 25 to 39 with Graves' hyperthyroidism. Sample: blood. The CDR3 loop reads CASSTGGYHEQYF. For the CDR3, the DNA is TGTGCCAGCAGTACCGGGGGGTACCACGAGCAGTACTTC.